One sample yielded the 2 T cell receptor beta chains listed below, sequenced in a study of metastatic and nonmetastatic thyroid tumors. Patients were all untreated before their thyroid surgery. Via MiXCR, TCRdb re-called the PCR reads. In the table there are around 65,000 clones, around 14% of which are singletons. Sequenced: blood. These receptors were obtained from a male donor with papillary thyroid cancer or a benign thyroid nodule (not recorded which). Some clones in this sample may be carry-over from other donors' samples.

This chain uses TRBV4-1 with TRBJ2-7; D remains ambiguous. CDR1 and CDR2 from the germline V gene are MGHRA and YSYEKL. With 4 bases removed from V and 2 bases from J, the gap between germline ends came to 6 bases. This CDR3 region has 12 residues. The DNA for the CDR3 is TGCGCCAGCAGCCCCGGTGCCTACGAGCAGTACTTC. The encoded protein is CASSPGAYEQYF.

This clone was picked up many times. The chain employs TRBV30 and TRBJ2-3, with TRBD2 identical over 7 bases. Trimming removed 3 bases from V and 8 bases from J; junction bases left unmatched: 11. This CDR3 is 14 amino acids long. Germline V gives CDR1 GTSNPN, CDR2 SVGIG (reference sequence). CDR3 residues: CAWRTSGGAFTQYF. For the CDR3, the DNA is TGTGCCTGGAGGACGTCGGGAGGCGCTTTTACGCAGTATTTT.